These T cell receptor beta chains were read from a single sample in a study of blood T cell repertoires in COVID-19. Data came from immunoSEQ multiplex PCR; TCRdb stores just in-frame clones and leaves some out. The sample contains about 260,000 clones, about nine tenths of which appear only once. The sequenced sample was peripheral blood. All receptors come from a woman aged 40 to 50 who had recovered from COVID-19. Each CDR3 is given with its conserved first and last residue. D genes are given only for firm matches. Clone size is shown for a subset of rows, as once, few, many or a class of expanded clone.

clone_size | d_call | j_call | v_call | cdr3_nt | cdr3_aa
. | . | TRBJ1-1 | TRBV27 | TGTGCCAGCAGTTTATTTCCAGGGTTCGGCACTGAAGCTTTCTTT | CASSLFPGFGTEAFF
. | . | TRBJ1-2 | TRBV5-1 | TGCGCCAGCAGCTTGTTGAGCCAGGGGCTCTATGGCTACACCTTC | CASSLLSQGLYGYTF
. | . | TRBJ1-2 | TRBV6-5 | TGTGCCAGCAGCCTACGTTCCAGGGGTGGCTACACCTTC | CASSLRSRGGYTF
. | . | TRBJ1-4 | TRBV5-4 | TGTGCCAGCAGCTTAGGGGTATCGAAAGAAAAACTGTTTTTT | CASSLGVSKEKLFF
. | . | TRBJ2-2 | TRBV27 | TGTGCCAGCAGTGATAGACCGCCCGGGGCCGGGGAGCTGTTTTTT | CASSDRPPGAGELFF
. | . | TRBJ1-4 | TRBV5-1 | TGCGCCAGCAGCTTGGGGGGCCGTAATGAAAAACTGTTTTTT | CASSLGGRNEKLFF
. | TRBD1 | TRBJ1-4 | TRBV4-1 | TGCGCCAGCAGCCCAAACAGGGGGGTTGAAAAACTGTTTTTT | CASSPNRGVEKLFF
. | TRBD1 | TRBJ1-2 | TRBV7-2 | TGTGCCAGCAGCCTCCCTGCCGACAGGGGTTTGATTCGGTATGGCTACACCTTC | CASSLPADRGLIRYGYTF
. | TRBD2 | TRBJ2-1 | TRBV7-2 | TGTGCCAGCAGCTTAGATCTAGCGGGGGGCTTGTACAATGAGCAGTTCTTC | CASSLDLAGGLYNEQFF
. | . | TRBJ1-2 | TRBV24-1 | TGTGCCACCAGTGACGCAGGGGTTGGCTACACCTTC | CATSDAGVGYTF
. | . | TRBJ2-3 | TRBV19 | TGTGCCAGTAGTATAATCCGGGATCCCACAGATACGCAGTATTTT | CASSIIRDPTDTQYF
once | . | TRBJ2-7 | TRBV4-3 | TGCGCCAGCAGCCACCGGCCGGGGGACGGCACATCCTACGAGCAGTACTTC | CASSHRPGDGTSYEQYF
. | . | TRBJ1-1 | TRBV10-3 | TGTGCCATCAGTGGCCTAGGAGGGATCAACACTGAAGCTTTCTTT | CAISGLGGINTEAFF
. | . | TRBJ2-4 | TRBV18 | TGTGCCAGCTCACCCAGCCGCGGTCAAACCAAAAACATTCAGTACTTC | CASSPSRGQTKNIQYF
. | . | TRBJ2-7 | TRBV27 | TGTGCCAGCAGTCGTAGAGAGACAGTCGGTACCTACGAGCAGTACTTC | CASSRRETVGTYEQYF
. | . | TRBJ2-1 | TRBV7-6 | TGTGCCAGCAGCTGGACATCCGCTTCCTACAATGAGCAGTTCTTC | CASSWTSASYNEQFF
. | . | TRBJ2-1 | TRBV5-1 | TGCGCCAGCAGCCACGGCGGACAGTTAGGTATCGATGAGCAGTTCTTC | CASSHGGQLGIDEQFF
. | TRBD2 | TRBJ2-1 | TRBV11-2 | TGTGCCAGCAGCCGACCGGGACTAGCAGCGCATGAGCAGTTCTTC | CASSRPGLAAHEQFF
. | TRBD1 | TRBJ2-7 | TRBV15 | TGTGCCACCAGCAGGGAACAGGGGCCTCCCTCCTACGAGCAGTACTTC | CATSREQGPPSYEQYF
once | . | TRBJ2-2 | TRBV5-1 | TGCGCCAGCAGCTTGGGGCAGGATAACACCGGGGAGCTGTTTTTT | CASSLGQDNTGELFF
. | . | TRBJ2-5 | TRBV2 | TGTGCCAGCACTCAGGAGGGGGCTGGTTGGGACCAAGAGACCCAGTACTTC | CASTQEGAGWDQETQYF
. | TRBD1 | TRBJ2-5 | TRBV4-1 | TGCGCCAGCAGCCAACCAGGGACAGTCCAAGAGACCCAGTACTTC | CASSQPGTVQETQYF
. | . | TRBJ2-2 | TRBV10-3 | TGTGCCATCAGTGAGATGACTATGGCCGGGGAGCTGTTTTTT | CAISEMTMAGELFF
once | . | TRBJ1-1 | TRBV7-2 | TGTGCCAGCAGCCTTACAGGGATCCATACTGAAGCTTTCTTT | CASSLTGIHTEAFF
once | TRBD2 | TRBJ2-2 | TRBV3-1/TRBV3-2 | TGTGCCAGCGGTCTAGCGGGGGCGAACACCGGGGAGCTGTTTTTT | CASGLAGANTGELFF
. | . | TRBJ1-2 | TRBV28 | TGTGCCAGCAGCGACGGACAGTTGGGCTACACCTTC | CASSDGQLGYTF
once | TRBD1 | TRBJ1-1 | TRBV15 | TGTGCCACCAGGGAGGGGGCGCGGGACACTGAAGCTTTCTTT | CATREGARDTEAFF
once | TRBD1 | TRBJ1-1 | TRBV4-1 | TGCGCCAGCAGCCAAGGGAGGGGACAGGGGGCGCAGGACACTGAAGCTTTCTTT | CASSQGRGQGAQDTEAFF
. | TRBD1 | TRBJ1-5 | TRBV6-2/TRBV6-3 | TGTGCCAGCAGTTACCCCCGGGGGACAGACTATAGCAATCAGCCCCAGCATTTT | CASSYPRGTDYSNQPQHF